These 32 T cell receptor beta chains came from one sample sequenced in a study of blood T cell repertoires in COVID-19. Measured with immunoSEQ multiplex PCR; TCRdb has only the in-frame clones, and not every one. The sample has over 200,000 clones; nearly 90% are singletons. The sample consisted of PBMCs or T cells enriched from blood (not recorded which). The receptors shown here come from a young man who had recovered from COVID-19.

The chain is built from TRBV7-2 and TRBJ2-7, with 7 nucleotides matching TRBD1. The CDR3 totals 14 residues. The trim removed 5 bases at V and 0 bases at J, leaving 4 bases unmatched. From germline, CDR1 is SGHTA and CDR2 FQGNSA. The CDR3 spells CASSLWDSSYEQYF. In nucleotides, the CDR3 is TGTGCCAGCAGCCTATGGGACAGCTCCTACGAGCAGTACTTC.

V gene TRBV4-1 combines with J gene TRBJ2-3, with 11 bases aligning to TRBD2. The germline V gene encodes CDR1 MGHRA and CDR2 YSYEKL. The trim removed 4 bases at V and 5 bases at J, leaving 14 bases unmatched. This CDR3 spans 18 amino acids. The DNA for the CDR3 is TGCGCCAGCAGCCCGGAGGGTAGCGGGAGGGCCGAGGGAGATACGCAGTATTTT. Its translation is CASSPEGSGRAEGDTQYF.

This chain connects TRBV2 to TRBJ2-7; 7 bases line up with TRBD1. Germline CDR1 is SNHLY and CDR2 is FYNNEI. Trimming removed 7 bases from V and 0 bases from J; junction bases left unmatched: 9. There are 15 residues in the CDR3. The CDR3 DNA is TGTGCCAGCAAACAAGAACAGGGGCTCTCCTACGAGCAGTACTTC. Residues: CASKQEQGLSYEQYF. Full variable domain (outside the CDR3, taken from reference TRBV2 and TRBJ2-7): EPEVTQTPSHQVTQMGQEVILRCVPISNHLYFYWYRQILGQKVEFLVSFYNNEISEKSEIFDDQFSVERPDGSNFTLKIRSTKLEDSAMYFCASKQEQGLSYEQYFGPGTRLTVT.

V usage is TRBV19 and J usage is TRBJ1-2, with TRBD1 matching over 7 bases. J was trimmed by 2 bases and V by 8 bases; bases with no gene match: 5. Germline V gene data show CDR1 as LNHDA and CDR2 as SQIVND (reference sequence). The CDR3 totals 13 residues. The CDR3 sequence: CASRDSSNYGYTF. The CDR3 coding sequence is TGTGCCAGTCGGGACAGCTCGAACTATGGCTACACCTTC.

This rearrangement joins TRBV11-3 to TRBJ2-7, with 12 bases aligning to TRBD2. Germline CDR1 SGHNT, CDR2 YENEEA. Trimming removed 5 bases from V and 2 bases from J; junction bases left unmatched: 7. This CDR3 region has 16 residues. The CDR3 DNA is TGTGCCAGCAGCCCCCAAGGACTAGCGGGAACCTACGAGCAGTACTTC. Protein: CASSPQGLAGTYEQYF.

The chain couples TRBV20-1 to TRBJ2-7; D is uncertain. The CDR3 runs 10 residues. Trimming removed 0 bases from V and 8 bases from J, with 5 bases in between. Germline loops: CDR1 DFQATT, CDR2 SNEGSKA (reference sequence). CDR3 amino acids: CSARDHQQYF. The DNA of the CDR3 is TGCAGTGCTAGAGACCATCAGCAGTACTTC.

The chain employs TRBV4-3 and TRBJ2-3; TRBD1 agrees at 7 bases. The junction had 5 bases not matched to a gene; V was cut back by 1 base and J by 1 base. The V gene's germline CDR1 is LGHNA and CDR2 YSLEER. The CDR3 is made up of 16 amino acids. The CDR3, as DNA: TGCGCCAGCAGCCAAGTTCTAGGGGGCGGCACAGATACGCAGTATTTT. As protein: CASSQVLGGGTDTQYF.

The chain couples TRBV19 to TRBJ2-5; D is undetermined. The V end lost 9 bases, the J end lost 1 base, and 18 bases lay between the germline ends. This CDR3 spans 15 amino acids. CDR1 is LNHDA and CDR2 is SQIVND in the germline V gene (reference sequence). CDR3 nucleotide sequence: TGTGCCAGCACCCCTTCAACAGTTTCCCAAGAGACCCAGTACTTC. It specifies CASTPSTVSQETQYF.

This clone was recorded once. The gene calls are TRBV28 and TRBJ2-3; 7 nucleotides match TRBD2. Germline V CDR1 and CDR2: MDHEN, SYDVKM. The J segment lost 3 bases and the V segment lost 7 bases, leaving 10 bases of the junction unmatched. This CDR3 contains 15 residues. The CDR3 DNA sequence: TGTGCCAGCAACGCCCCTGACGGGAGGACAGATACGCAGTATTTT. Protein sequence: CASNAPDGRTDTQYF.

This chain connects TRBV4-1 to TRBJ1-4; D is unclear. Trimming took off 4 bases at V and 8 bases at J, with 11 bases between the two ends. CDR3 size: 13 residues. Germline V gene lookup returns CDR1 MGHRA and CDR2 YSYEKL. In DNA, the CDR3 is TGCGCCAGCAGCCTCATTCGAGGAGAAAAACTGTTTTTT. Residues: CASSLIRGEKLFF.

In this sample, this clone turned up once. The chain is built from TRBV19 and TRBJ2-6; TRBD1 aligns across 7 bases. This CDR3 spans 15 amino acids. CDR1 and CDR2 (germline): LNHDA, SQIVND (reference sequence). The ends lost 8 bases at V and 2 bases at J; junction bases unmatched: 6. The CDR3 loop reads CASRQQGPGANVLTF. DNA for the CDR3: TGTGCCAGTCGACAACAGGGGCCTGGGGCCAACGTCCTGACTTTC.

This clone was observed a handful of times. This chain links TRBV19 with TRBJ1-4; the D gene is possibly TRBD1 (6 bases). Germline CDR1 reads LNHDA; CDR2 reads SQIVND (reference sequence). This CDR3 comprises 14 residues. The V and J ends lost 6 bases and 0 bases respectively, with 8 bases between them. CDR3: CASRDSATNEKLFF. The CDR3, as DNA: TGTGCCAGTAGGGACAGCGCAACTAATGAAAAACTGTTTTTT.

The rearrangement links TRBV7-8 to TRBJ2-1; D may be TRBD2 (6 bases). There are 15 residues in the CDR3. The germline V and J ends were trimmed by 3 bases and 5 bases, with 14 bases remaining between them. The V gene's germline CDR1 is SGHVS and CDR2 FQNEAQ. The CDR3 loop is CASSFRLVLNNEQFF. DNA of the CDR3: TGTGCCAGCAGCTTCCGACTAGTGCTCAACAATGAGCAGTTCTTC.

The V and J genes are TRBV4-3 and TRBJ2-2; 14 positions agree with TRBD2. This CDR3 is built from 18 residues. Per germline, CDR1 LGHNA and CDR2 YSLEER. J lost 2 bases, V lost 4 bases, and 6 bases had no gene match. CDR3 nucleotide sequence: TGCGCCAGCAGCCTAGGGACTAGCGGGGGCTCAAACACCGGGGAGCTGTTTTTT. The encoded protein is CASSLGTSGGSNTGELFF.

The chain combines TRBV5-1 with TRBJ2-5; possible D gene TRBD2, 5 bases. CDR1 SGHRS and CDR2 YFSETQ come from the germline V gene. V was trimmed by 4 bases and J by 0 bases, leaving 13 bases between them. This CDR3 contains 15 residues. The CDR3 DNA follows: TGCGCCAGCAGCCCTAGTGGGGAGAACCAAGAGACCCAGTACTTC. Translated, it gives CASSPSGENQETQYF.

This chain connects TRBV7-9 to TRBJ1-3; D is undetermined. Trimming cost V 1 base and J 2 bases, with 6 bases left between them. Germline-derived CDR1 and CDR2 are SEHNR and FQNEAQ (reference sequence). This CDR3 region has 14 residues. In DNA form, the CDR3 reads TGTGCCAGCAGCTTAGGAGTAGCTGGAAACACCATATATTTT. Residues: CASSLGVAGNTIYF. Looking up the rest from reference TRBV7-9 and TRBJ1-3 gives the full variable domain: DTGVSQNPRHKITKRGQNVTFRCDPISEHNRLYWYRQTLGQGPEFLTYFQNEAQLEKSRLLSDRFSAERPKGSFSTLEIQRTEQGDSAMYLCASSLGVAGNTIYFGEGSWLTVV.

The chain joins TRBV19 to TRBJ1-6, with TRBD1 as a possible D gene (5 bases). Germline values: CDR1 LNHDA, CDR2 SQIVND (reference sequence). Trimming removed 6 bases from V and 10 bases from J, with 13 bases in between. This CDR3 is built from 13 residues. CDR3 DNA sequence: TGTGCCAGTAGCCAGGGACTCGGGTCACCCCTCCACTTT. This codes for CASSQGLGSPLHF.

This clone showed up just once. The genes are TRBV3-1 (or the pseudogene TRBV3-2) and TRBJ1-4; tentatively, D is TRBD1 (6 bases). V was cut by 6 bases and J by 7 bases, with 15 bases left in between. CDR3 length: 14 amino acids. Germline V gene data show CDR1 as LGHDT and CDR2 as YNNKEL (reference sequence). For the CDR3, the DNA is TGTGCCAGCAGGCACGGGACACACGGTGAAAAACTGTTTTTT. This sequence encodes CASRHGTHGEKLFF.

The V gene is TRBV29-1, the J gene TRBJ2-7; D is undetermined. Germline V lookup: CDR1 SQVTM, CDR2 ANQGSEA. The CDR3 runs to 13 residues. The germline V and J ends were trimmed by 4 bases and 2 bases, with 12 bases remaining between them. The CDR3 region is CSVGLSLTYEQYF. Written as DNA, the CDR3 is TGCAGCGTTGGACTCTCTTTAACCTACGAGCAGTACTTC.

CDR3 loop: CASSRETYNEQFF. As DNA, the CDR3 is TGTGCCAGCAGCCGCGAGACCTACAATGAGCAGTTCTTC. V usage is TRBV11-2 and J usage is TRBJ2-1, with unresolved D. Trimming pared 5 bases from V and 2 bases from J, leaving 7 bases between. The CDR3 extends over 13 amino acids. CDR1 SGHAT and CDR2 FQNNGV come from the germline V gene.

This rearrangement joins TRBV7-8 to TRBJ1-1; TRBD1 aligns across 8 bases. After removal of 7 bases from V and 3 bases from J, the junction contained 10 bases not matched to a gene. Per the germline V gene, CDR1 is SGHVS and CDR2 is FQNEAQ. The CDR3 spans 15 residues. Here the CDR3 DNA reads TGTGCCAGCACTAGGGCGTACAGGGGGGACACTGAAGCTTTCTTT. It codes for CASTRAYRGDTEAFF.

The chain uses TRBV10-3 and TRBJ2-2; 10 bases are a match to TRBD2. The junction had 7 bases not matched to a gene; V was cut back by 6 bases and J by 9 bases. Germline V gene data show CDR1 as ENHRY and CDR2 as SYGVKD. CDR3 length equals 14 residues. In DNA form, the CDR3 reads TGTGCCATCAGCCCTAGCGGGAGCGACAGGGAGCTGTTTTTT. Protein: CAISPSGSDRELFF.

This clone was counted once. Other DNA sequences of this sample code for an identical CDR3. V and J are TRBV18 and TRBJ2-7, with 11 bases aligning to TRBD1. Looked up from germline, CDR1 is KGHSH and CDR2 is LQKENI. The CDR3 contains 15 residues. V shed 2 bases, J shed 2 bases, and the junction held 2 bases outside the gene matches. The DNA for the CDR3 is TGTGCCAGCTCACCAGGGACAGGGGGTACCTACGAGCAGTACTTC. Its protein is CASSPGTGGTYEQYF.

The CDR3, as DNA: TGCGCCAGCAGCTTGGGACAGGGCCACTACGAGCAGTACTTC. It is translated as CASSLGQGHYEQYF. The chain has TRBV5-1 and TRBJ2-7, with 7 bases aligning to TRBD1. The length of the CDR3 is 14 residues. Trimming took 0 bases from V and 3 from J; bases not matched to a gene: 3. The germline V gene encodes CDR1 SGHRS and CDR2 YFSETQ.

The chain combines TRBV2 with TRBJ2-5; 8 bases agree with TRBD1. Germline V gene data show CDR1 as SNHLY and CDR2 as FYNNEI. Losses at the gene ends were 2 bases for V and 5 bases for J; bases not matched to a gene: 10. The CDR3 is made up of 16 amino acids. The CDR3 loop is CASSEQPGQAWETQYF. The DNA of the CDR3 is TGTGCCAGCAGTGAACAACCGGGACAGGCTTGGGAGACCCAGTACTTC.

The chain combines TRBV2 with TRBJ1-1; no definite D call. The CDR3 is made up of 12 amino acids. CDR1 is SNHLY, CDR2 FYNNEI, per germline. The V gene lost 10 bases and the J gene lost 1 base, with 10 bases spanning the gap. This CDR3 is CATRVTNTEAFF. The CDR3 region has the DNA TGTGCCACCCGGGTGACGAACACTGAAGCTTTCTTT.

CDR3 region: CASRREQGGDTGELFF. CDR3 DNA: TGTGCCAGCAGACGAGAACAGGGCGGCGACACCGGGGAGCTGTTTTTT. J is TRBJ2-2 and V is TRBV28; TRBD1 is a possible D gene (6 bases). Germline V CDR1 and CDR2: MDHEN, SYDVKM. V gave up 6 bases and J gave up 3 bases, with 17 bases separating them. This CDR3 has 16 residues.

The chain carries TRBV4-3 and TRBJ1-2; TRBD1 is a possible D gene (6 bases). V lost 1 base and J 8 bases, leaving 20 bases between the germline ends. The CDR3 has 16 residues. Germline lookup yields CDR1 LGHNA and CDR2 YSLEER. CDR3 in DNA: TGCGCCAGCAGCCAAGGGAATTCGCCGGGACATAAGGGCTACACCTTC. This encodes CASSQGNSPGHKGYTF.

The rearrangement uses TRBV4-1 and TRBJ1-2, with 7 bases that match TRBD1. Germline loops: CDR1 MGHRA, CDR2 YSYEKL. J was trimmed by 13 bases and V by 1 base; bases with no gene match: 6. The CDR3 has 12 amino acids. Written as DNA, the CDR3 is TGCGCCAGCAGCCAAGGGGGGGCAGGGGGCACCTTC. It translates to CASSQGGAGGTF.

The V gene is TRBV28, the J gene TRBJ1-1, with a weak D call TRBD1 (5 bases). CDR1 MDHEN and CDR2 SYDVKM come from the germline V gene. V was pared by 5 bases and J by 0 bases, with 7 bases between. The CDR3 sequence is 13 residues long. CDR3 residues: CASSPDMNTEAFF. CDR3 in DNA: TGTGCCAGCAGTCCGGACATGAACACTGAAGCTTTCTTT. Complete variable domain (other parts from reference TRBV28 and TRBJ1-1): DVKVTQSSRYLVKRTGEKVFLECVQDMDHENMFWYRQDPGLGLRLIYFSYDVKMKEKGDIPEGYSVSREKKERFSLILESASTNQTSMYLCASSPDMNTEAFFGQGTRLTVV.

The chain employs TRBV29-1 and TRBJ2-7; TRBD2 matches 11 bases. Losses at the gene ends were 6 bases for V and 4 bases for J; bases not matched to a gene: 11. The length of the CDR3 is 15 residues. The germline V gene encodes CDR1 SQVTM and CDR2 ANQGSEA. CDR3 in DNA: TGCAGCGTCGCCGGGACTAGCGGAATCCTATACGAGCAGTACTTC. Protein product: CSVAGTSGILYEQYF.

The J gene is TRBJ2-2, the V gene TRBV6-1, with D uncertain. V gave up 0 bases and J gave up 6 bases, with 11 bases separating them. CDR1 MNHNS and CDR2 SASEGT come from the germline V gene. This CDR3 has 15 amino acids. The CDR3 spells CASSEAVAYAGELFF. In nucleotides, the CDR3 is TGTGCCAGCAGTGAAGCTGTGGCATACGCCGGGGAGCTGTTTTTT.